These 32 T cell receptor beta chains were all obtained from the same sample, sequenced in a study of PD-1 blockade in classical Hodgkin lymphoma. The data were produced by immunoSEQ multiplex PCR, yet TCRdb's version contains in-frame clones alone and is incomplete. This sample has about 50,000 clones, with about three quarters found just once. Time point indicated: cycle 4 day 1 (C4D1), after 5 to 7 weeks of nivolumab. Following autologous stem cell transplantation, relapse occurred in every patient, and exposure to brentuximab vedotin varied. The sample in question was peripheral blood mononuclear cells (PBMCs), obtained before the fourth cycle of nivolumab. All receptors come from a human donor with classical Hodgkin lymphoma.

The V call is TRBV18, the J call TRBJ1-1, with D perhaps matching TRBD1 (5 bases). The CDR3 covers 15 residues. With 3 bases removed from V and 4 bases from J, the gap between germline ends came to 15 bases. Germline loops: CDR1 KGHSH, CDR2 LQKENI. In DNA, the CDR3 is TGTGCCAGCTCACCGGTCGGGGGAGGTTTCACTGAAGCTTTCTTT. It yields the protein CASSPVGGGFTEAFF.

This clone was picked up one time. This sequence joins TRBV6-5 and TRBJ2-7; D is unclear. V gave up 2 bases and J gave up 4 bases, with 3 bases separating them. The CDR3 covers 11 residues. Germline values: CDR1 MNHEY, CDR2 SVGAGI. The CDR3 DNA reads as TGTGCCAGCAGTTACAATTACGAGCAGTACTTC. Protein product: CASSYNYEQYF.

The genes are TRBV28 and TRBJ2-7, with D unresolved. With 6 bases removed from V and 3 bases from J, the gap between germline ends came to 9 bases. The CDR3 runs to 12 residues. CDR1 and CDR2 (germline): MDHEN, SYDVKM. The CDR3 DNA reads as TGTGCCAGCAGAGCGAGCTACTACGAGCAGTACTTC. As protein: CASRASYYEQYF.

This clone has just a few counts. This chain links TRBV11-2 with TRBJ1-2; no reliable D call. Germline-derived CDR1 and CDR2 are SGHAT and FQNNGV. V lost 5 bases to trimming and J lost 3 bases, with 4 bases between them. The CDR3 totals 11 residues. The CDR3 protein is CASSRDYGYTF. The CDR3 nucleotides are TGTGCCAGCAGCCGAGACTATGGCTACACCTTC.

This clone was seen a handful of times. The V and J genes are TRBV6-5 and TRBJ1-1, with 9 bases identical to TRBD1. Germline CDR1 is MNHEY and CDR2 is SVGAGI. J was trimmed by 11 bases and V by 5 bases; bases with no gene match: 9. The CDR3 spans 13 residues. CDR3 sequence reads: CASSMTGGSRAFF. CDR3 DNA: TGTGCCAGCAGTATGACAGGGGGAAGTAGGGCTTTCTTT.

The chain joins TRBV18 to TRBJ1-4; D uncertain. In germline, CDR1 is KGHSH, CDR2 LQKENI. CDR3 length equals 15 residues. Trimming removed 2 bases at V and 6 bases at J, with 13 bases between. CDR3 sequence: CASSPNLGFDEKLFF. Here the CDR3 DNA reads TGTGCCAGCTCACCAAATTTGGGGTTTGATGAAAAACTGTTTTTT.

This chain joins TRBV23-1 and TRBJ2-5, with D possibly matching TRBD2 (5 bases). TRBV23-1 is identified as an open reading frame with a role that is uncertain. The CDR3 spans 14 residues. V gave up 7 bases and J gave up 4 bases, with 16 bases separating them. CDR3 in DNA: TGCGCCAGCAACACTCCACTAGGAGGAGAGACCCAGTACTTC. It translates to CASNTPLGGETQYF.

The rearrangement links TRBV2 to TRBJ2-7; a possible D gene is TRBD2 (6 bases). The V end lost 8 bases, the J end lost 3 bases, and 14 bases lay between the germline ends. The CDR3 sequence is 13 residues long. The V gene's germline CDR1 is SNHLY and CDR2 FYNNEI. CDR3: CASGGDVSYEQYF. The CDR3 DNA sequence: TGTGCCAGCGGCGGGGACGTAAGCTACGAGCAGTACTTC.

The V gene is TRBV11-2, the J gene TRBJ1-1, with D maybe TRBD1 (6 bases). Per germline, CDR1 SGHAT and CDR2 FQNNGV. Trimming took off 4 bases at V and 1 base at J, with 10 bases between the two ends. The CDR3 has 14 amino acids. The chain's CDR3 is CASSSRDKNTEAFF. CDR3 bases: TGTGCCAGCAGCTCCCGGGACAAGAACACTGAAGCTTTCTTT.

The chain carries TRBV5-1 and TRBJ2-5; D possibly matches TRBD1 or TRBD2 (5 bases each). The CDR3 runs 15 residues. V lost 2 bases and J 0 bases, leaving 11 bases between the germline ends. CDR1 is SGHRS, CDR2 YFSETQ, per germline. The CDR3 protein is CASSLLPGHQETQYF. The CDR3 DNA is TGCGCCAGCAGCTTACTCCCGGGACACCAAGAGACCCAGTACTTC.

This chain uses TRBV9 with TRBJ2-5; 10 bases agree with TRBD2. The CDR3 totals 16 residues. CDR1 and CDR2 (germline): SGDLS, YYNGEE. V dropped 5 bases and J dropped 5; count of bases not matched to a gene: 12. Written as DNA, the CDR3 is TGTGCCAGCAGGGAAAAGACTAGCGGGTATTGGGAGACCCAGTACTTC. Amino acids: CASREKTSGYWETQYF.

The chain uses TRBV5-1 and TRBJ2-7, with 10 bases aligning to TRBD2. The CDR3 has 20 residues. Germline V gene lookup returns CDR1 SGHRS and CDR2 YFSETQ. V shed 0 bases and J 0 bases; nucleotides not matched to a gene: 15. The CDR3 DNA reads as TGCGCCAGCAGCTTGGACCTTCCGGGACTAGCGCCGCAGAGCTCCTACGAGCAGTACTTC. It translates to CASSLDLPGLAPQSSYEQYF.

The chain links TRBV12-5 to TRBJ2-7; D remains ambiguous. V was pared by 0 bases and J by 3 bases, with 3 bases between. This CDR3 spans 12 amino acids. The V gene's germline CDR1 is LGHNT and CDR2 FRNRAP. The CDR3 region has the DNA TGTGCTAGTGGTTTGGTGGGCTACGAGCAGTACTTC. It encodes CASGLVGYEQYF. Full variable domain (missing parts from reference TRBV12-5 and TRBJ2-7): DARVTQTPRHKVTEMGQEVTMRCQPILGHNTVFWYRQTMMQGLELLAYFRNRAPLDDSGMPKDRFSAEMPDATLATLKIQPSEPRDSAVYFCASGLVGYEQYFGPGTRLTVT.

In the case of this clone: A read error may produce the germline difference seen at one junction end. V and J are TRBV7-7 and TRBJ1-3; perhaps TRBD1 as D (5 bases). Germline V gene lookup returns CDR1 SSHAT and CDR2 FNYEAQ (reference sequence). This CDR3 is 15 amino acids long. The CDR3 coding sequence is TGTGCTAGCAGCCCGGGGACTGACTCTGGAAACACCATATATTTT. Amino acid sequence: CASSPGTDSGNTIYF.

The chain is built from TRBV7-9 and TRBJ2-1; D unclear. The V end lost 1 base, the J end lost 2 bases, and 3 bases lay between the germline ends. The CDR3 covers 13 residues. Germline CDR1 is SEHNR and CDR2 is FQNEAQ (reference sequence). The CDR3 DNA sequence: TGTGCCAGCAGCTTAGGTCCCTACAATGAGCAGTTCTTC. Translating it yields CASSLGPYNEQFF.

This clone has only one observation. The chain carries TRBV11-2 and TRBJ1-4; no firm D call. This CDR3 region has 15 residues. V lost 5 bases, J lost 6 bases, and 16 bases lay in between. Germline V lookup: CDR1 SGHAT, CDR2 FQNNGV. The CDR3 here is CASSTAGVRDEKLFF. The CDR3 DNA sequence: TGTGCCAGCAGCACCGCCGGGGTACGTGATGAAAAACTGTTTTTT.

J is TRBJ2-5 and V is TRBV7-9, with a possible D match to TRBD2 (6 bases). V was clipped by 4 bases and J by 5 bases, with 17 bases between them. The CDR3 covers 15 residues. Germline V gene data show CDR1 as SEHNR and CDR2 as FQNEAQ (reference sequence). CDR3 sequence reads: CASSYLGRGEETQYF. The CDR3 nucleotides are TGTGCCAGCAGCTACCTCGGGAGAGGGGAGGAGACCCAGTACTTC.

This chain uses TRBV14 with TRBJ2-7; D uncertain. The CDR3 extends over 16 amino acids. Germline CDR1 SGHDN, CDR2 FVKESK. Trimming shortened V by 4 bases and J by 0 bases, and 16 bases separated the two germline ends. The CDR3 coding sequence is TGTGCCAGCAGCCGGTCACTGGGAAGCTTCTCCTACGAGCAGTACTTC. Its protein product is CASSRSLGSFSYEQYF.

The table lists this clone with a count of one. The chain links TRBV5-4 to TRBJ2-7; a weak D match, TRBD2 (5 bases). This CDR3 comprises 16 residues. Trimming cost V 0 bases and J 3 bases, with 16 bases left between them. Germline CDR1 and CDR2: SGHNT and YYREEE (reference sequence). CDR3 sequence reads: CASSLGSGSLLYEQYF. DNA for the CDR3: TGTGCCAGCAGCTTGGGGTCGGGAAGCTTGCTCTACGAGCAGTACTTC.

The chain couples TRBV27 to TRBJ2-7, with D tentatively TRBD1 or TRBD2 (5 bases each). V was clipped by 6 bases and J by 6 bases, with 18 bases between them. The length of the CDR3 is 14 residues. Looked up from germline, CDR1 is MNHEY and CDR2 is SMNVEV (reference sequence). CDR3 amino acids: CASSWDRRGGEQYF. The CDR3 DNA reads TGTGCCAGCAGCTGGGACCGGCGAGGCGGCGAGCAGTACTTC.

The chain couples TRBV5-4 to TRBJ2-7; TRBD2 aligns across 12 bases. V was pared by 4 bases and J by 3 bases, with 5 bases of the junction left unmatched. The CDR3 spans 15 residues. Germline lookup yields CDR1 SGHNT and CDR2 YYREEE (reference sequence). The CDR3 bases are TGTGCCAGCAGCCATAGACTAGCGGGGGACTACGAGCAGTACTTC. It is translated as CASSHRLAGDYEQYF.

V and J are TRBV28 and TRBJ2-5, with D tentatively TRBD1 (5 bases). With 6 bases removed from V and 2 bases from J, the gap between germline ends came to 16 bases. In germline, CDR1 is MDHEN, CDR2 SYDVKM. The CDR3 is 15 residues long. This CDR3 reads CASRPWGRVQETQYF. CDR3 coding DNA: TGTGCCAGCAGACCTTGGGGCCGGGTACAAGAGACCCAGTACTTC.

This rearrangement joins TRBV25-1 to TRBJ2-7; D not certain. CDR1 and CDR2 (germline): MGHDK, SYGVNS. This CDR3 is built from 15 residues. V was cut by 1 base and J by 5 bases, with 15 bases left in between. The CDR3 DNA follows: TGTGCCAGCAGTGAATTAACATCTTTAAACAACGAGCAGTACTTC. Encoded protein: CASSELTSLNNEQYF.

The chain combines TRBV5-4 with TRBJ2-2, with TRBD1 matching over 7 bases. Germline V gene data show CDR1 as SGHNT and CDR2 as YYREEE (reference sequence). CDR3 length: 15 amino acids. Trimming removed 4 bases from V and 6 bases from J; junction bases left unmatched: 9. The CDR3 region is CASSPLFGTAGELFF. CDR3 sequence (DNA): TGTGCCAGCAGCCCCCTGTTCGGGACAGCCGGGGAGCTGTTTTTT.

The chain recombines TRBV28 with TRBJ1-5; 8 bases are shared with TRBD1. Germline V gives CDR1 MDHEN, CDR2 SYDVKM. The CDR3 is made up of 15 amino acids. V shed 6 bases and J 10 bases; nucleotides not matched to a gene: 14. DNA of the CDR3: TGTGCCAGCAGGAATGGGGGACAGGCAATCAGCCCCCAGCATTTT. It translates to CASRNGGQAISPQHF.

The rearrangement links TRBV11-3 to TRBJ2-2; the match to TRBD2 covers 7 bases. Germline V gives CDR1 SGHNT, CDR2 YENEEA. V was pared by 0 bases and J by 6 bases, with 1 base of the junction left unmatched. The CDR3 sequence is 14 residues long. CDR3 DNA: TGTGCCAGCAGCTTAGATGGGGGGGCCGGGGAGCTGTTTTTT. It translates to CASSLDGGAGELFF.

The chain combines TRBV4-3 with TRBJ2-7; D may be TRBD1 (6 bases). The CDR3 is 15 amino acids. Between the trimmed V and J ends, which lost 0 bases and 5 bases, there was a span of 14 bases. The germline gives CDR1 LGHNA, CDR2 YSLEER. CDR3 residues: CASSQELDSTDEQYF. The CDR3, as DNA: TGCGCCAGCAGCCAAGAGCTGGACAGTACGGACGAGCAGTACTTC.

The chain carries TRBV19 and TRBJ2-7, with 7 bases that match TRBD2. Germline V gives CDR1 LNHDA, CDR2 SQIVND (reference sequence). Trimming at V came to 6 bases and at J to 5 bases, leaving 10 bases not matched to a gene. This CDR3 comprises 14 residues. The CDR3 DNA follows: TGTGCCAGTAGACGGGGGGAGGGCCGGGACGAGCAGTACTTC. Protein: CASRRGEGRDEQYF.

This sequence joins TRBV7-6 and TRBJ1-1; TRBD1 matches at 8 bases. The CDR3 spans 16 residues. With 0 bases clipped from V and 11 bases from J, the junction kept 14 bases outside the gene matches. Germline assignment: CDR1 SGHVS and CDR2 FNYEAQ. DNA of the CDR3: TGTGCCAGCAGCTTAGCGCAAGGGACAGGCCCGCTGGGGGCTTTCTTT. Protein: CASSLAQGTGPLGAFF.

This clone was counted a few times. V gene TRBV30 combines with J gene TRBJ1-3; D is ambiguous. V gave up 1 base and J gave up 7 bases, with 8 bases separating them. CDR1 and CDR2 (germline): GTSNPN, SVGIG (reference sequence). This CDR3 contains 12 residues. In DNA, the CDR3 is TGTGCCTGGAGTGACGCGATCAACACCATATATTTT. Translation gives CAWSDAINTIYF.

The J gene is TRBJ2-7, the V gene TRBV7-2; D is unresolved. Trimming shortened V by 0 bases and J by 3 bases, and 6 bases separated the two germline ends. Germline assignment: CDR1 SGHTA and CDR2 FQGNSA. The CDR3 covers 13 residues. CDR3 DNA: TGTGCCAGCAGCTTAGCGCATAACTACGAGCAGTACTTC. This gives the protein CASSLAHNYEQYF.

V is TRBV28 and J is TRBJ1-2, with D perhaps TRBD1 (5 bases). Germline V gene sequence: CDR1 MDHEN, CDR2 SYDVKM. This CDR3 is built from 11 residues. V was pared by 11 bases and J by 6 bases, with 13 bases between. The CDR3 DNA reads as TGTGCCGGGGGAATCGGGAATGGCTACACCTTC. This gives the protein CAGGIGNGYTF.